This entry features one T cell receptor (beta chain) sequence. Its cognate antigen has yet to be identified. No much larger clone exists at a distance of one base, and base qualities are not known. The data belong to a study of T cell changes during pregnancy in multiple sclerosis (dated by TCRdb to between 2018 and 2021). Describing the broader study: In women with multiple sclerosis, the researchers looked at how the T cell repertoire shifted as pregnancy progressed.

CDR1 SQVTM and CDR2 ANQGSEA were looked up in the germline V gene. The CDR3, from cysteine to phenylalanine, totals 13 residues. The retained sequence is limited to the CDR3, 39 bases, with the frame set at the first base. Trimming costs V 4 bases and J 1 base, and their ends lie 9 bases apart. Libraries were built with the immunoSEQ multiplex PCR assay. TCRdb limited this immuneACCESS table to in-frame rearrangements with V and J called. A share of clones is missing; checked studies link under half to unresolved V genes, and the rest is unexplained. Across this sample there are more than 35,000 clones, with around 89% seen only once. The ten largest clones take up roughly 0.56% of the sample.

Sequenced here: CD4+ T cells from peripheral blood mononuclear cells, sampled in the first trimester of pregnancy. Recombination linked TRBV29-1 to TRBJ2-3; the best D guess is TRBD2, with 5 bases matching. The TCR was taken from a female donor with multiple sclerosis, enrolled in a pregnancy study. The CDR3 corresponds to CSVGEGGTDTQYF. The DNA sequence is given as TGCAGCGTTGGTGAGGGCGGCACAGATACGCAGTATTTT.